The TCR beta chain under discussion was sequenced for a study of cytomegalovirus exposure and HLA in healthy donors. About the research overall: Ancestry clustering placed around four fifths of several hundred genotyped donors in the Caucasian-associated cluster. Study observations and caveats: Reports described diagnosis of cytomegalovirus status by the classifier as highly specific and sensitive. The authors enumerated over 150 TCR beta chains as linked to cytomegalovirus. Sequencing had likely introduced a cluster of highly shared sequence variants as an artifact.

A remark on this clone: As yet, its antigen is unknown.

The PCR employed 60 Vbeta primers together with 13 Jbeta primers. This table comes from immunoSEQ multiplex PCR, and its TCRdb copy is limited to in-frame clones, with some not included. The sample has around 200,000 clones; around 80% are singletons. Germline V lookup: CDR1 SEHNR, CDR2 FQNEAQ (reference sequence). The ends lost 5 bases at V and 5 bases at J; junction bases unmatched: 14. This CDR3 is 16 amino acids long. The sequenced material came from PBMCs. The chain employs TRBV7-9 and TRBJ2-5; 7 nucleotides agree with TRBD2. The clonotype originates from a woman aged 25 to 39 in good health and CMV-seropositive. The CDR3 reads CASSRRSGGSEETQYF. The CDR3 nucleotides read TGTGCCAGCAGCCGGCGATCAGGCGGGAGTGAGGAGACCCAGTACTTC.